This T cell receptor beta chain derives from a study of blood T cell repertoires in COVID-19. Study-wide background: Sites across the United States, Italy and Spain contributed samples from acute and convalescent COVID-19. In each case, the material was cDNA or gDNA derived from T cells, B-cell-depleted T cells, or PBMCs.

In the authors' workflow: Estimation of nucleated cell counts relied on the amplification of reference gene primers. Assay used: immunoSEQ multiplex PCR; TCRdb lists only in-frame clones, some missing. That table gives V, J and clone size, and the DNA gave D and trimming. The data contain about 130,000 clones, roughly 90% of them singletons. Between the trimmed V and J ends, which lost 1 base and 4 bases, there was a span of 14 bases. Germline values: CDR1 SGHVS, CDR2 FQNEAQ. The CDR3 extends over 16 amino acids. V and J are TRBV7-8 and TRBJ1-5; maybe TRBD1 (5 bases). This clonotype was obtained from a man aged 50 to 59 with active or convalescent COVID-19. Sequenced input: peripheral blood. The DNA for the CDR3 is TGTGCCAGCAGCTTAGTTAGCAGGGTGGAGAATCAGCCCCAGCATTTT. It is translated as CASSLVSRVENQPQHF.